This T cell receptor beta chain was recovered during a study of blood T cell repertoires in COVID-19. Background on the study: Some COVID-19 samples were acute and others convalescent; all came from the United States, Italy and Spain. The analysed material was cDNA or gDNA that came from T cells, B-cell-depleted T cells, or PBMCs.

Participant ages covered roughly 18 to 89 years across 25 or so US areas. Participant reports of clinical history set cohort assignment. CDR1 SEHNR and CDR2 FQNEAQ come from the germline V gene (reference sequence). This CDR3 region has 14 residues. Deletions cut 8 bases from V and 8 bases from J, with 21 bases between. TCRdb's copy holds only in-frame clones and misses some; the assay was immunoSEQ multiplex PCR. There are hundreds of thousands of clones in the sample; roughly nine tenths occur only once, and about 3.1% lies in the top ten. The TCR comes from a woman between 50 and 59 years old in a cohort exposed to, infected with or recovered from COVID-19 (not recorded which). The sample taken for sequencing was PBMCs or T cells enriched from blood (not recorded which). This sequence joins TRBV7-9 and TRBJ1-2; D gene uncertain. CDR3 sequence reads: CASYSFDTSYGYTF. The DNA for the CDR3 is TGTGCCAGCTACAGCTTTGACACATCTTACGGCTACACCTTC.